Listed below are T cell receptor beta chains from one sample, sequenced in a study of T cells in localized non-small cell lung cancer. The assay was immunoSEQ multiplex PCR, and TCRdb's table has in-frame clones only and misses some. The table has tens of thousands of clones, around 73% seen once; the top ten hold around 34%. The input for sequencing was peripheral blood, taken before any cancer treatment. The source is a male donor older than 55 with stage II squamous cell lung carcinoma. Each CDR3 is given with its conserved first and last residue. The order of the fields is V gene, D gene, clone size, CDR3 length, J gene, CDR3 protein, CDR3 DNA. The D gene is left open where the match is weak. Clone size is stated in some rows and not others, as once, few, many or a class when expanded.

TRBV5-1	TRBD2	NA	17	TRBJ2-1	CASSPRTSGSRYNEQFF	TGCGCCAGCAGCCCACGGACTAGCGGCAGCCGTTACAATGAGCAGTTCTTC
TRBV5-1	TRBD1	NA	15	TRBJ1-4	CASSLQGATNEKLFF	TGCGCCAGCAGCCTACAGGGGGCAACTAATGAAAAACTGTTTTTT
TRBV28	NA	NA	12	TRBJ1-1	CASNSGNTEAFF	TGTGCCAGCAATTCGGGCAACACTGAAGCTTTCTTT
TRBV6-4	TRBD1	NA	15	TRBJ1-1	CASRARGNGDTEAFF	TGTGCCAGCAGAGCCAGGGGGAACGGAGACACTGAAGCTTTCTTT
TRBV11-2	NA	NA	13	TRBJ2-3	CASSFLAMDTQYF	TGTGCCAGCAGCTTCCTGGCGATGGATACGCAGTATTTT
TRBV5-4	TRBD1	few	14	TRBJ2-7	CASSLFRGSHEQYF	TGTGCCAGCAGCTTATTCAGGGGGAGCCACGAGCAGTACTTC
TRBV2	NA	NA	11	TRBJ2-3	CASRATVTQYF	TGTGCCAGCAGAGCGACAGTTACGCAGTATTTT
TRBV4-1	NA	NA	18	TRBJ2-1	CASSEVARGSGSYNEQFF	TGCGCCAGCAGCGAGGTAGCAAGGGGGAGTGGGTCCTACAATGAGCAGTTCTTC
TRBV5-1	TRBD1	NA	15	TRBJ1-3	CASSDGTVGGNTIYF	TGCGCCAGCAGCGATGGGACAGTCGGTGGAAACACCATATATTTT
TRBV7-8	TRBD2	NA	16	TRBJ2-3	CASSFLGRVSTDTQYF	TGTGCCAGCAGCTTCTTAGGGAGGGTTAGCACAGATACGCAGTATTTT
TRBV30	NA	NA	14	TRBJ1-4	CAWSRGTGNEKLFF	TGTGCCTGGAGTAGAGGGACGGGGAATGAAAAACTGTTTTTT
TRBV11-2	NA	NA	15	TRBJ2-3	CASSQRALPGDTQYF	TGTGCCAGCAGCCAAAGGGCGCTACCTGGAGATACGCAGTATTTT
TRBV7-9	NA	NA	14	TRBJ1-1	CASSLGVWDTEAFF	TGTGCCAGCAGCTTAGGCGTTTGGGACACTGAAGCTTTCTTT
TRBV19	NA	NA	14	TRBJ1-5	CASSVQGAGQPQHF	TGTGCCAGTAGTGTACAGGGAGCCGGTCAGCCCCAGCATTTT
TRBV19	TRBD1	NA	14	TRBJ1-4	CASSANRGGEKLFF	TGTGCCAGTAGTGCTAACAGGGGCGGTGAAAAACTGTTTTTT
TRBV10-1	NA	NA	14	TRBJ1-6	CASSASSYNSPLHF	TGCGCCAGCTCCGCGAGCTCCTATAATTCACCCCTCCACTTT
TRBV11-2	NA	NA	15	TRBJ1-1	CASNRLGGGRTEAFF	TGTGCCAGCAACCGTTTAGGGGGGGGCCGCACTGAAGCTTTCTTT
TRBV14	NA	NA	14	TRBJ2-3	CASSLPWGEDTQYF	TGTGCCAGCAGCCTACCATGGGGGGAAGATACGCAGTATTTT
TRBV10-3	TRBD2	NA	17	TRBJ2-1	CAISEFTRLARNNEQFF	TGTGCCATCAGTGAGTTCACCCGACTAGCGAGGAACAATGAGCAGTTCTTC
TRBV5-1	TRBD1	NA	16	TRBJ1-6	CASSYGTGVYNSPLHF	TGCGCCAGCAGCTACGGGACAGGGGTCTATAATTCACCCCTCCACTTT
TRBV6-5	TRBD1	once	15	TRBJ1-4	CASSTLDRVDEKLFF	TGTGCCAGCAGTACTTTGGACAGGGTCGACGAAAAACTGTTTTTT
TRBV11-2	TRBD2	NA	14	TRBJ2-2	CASSLAGGPGELFF	TGTGCCAGCAGCTTAGCGGGAGGGCCCGGGGAGCTGTTTTTT
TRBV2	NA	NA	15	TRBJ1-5	CASSMDPVRDQPQHF	TGTGCCAGCAGCATGGACCCCGTTAGGGATCAGCCCCAGCATTTT
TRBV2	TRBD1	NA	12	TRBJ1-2	CASSRDRAGYTF	TGTGCCAGCAGCCGAGACAGGGCTGGCTACACCTTC
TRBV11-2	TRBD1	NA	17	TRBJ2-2	CASSLLRGQETTGELFF	TGTGCCAGCAGCTTATTGCGGGGACAGGAGACCACCGGGGAGCTGTTTTTT
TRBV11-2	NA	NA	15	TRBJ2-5	CASSLRGPSQETQYF	TGTGCCAGCAGCTTACGGGGGCCGTCACAAGAGACCCAGTACTTC
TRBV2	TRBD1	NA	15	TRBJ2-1	CASSDRDRGQNEQFF	TGTGCCAGCAGTGACCGGGACAGGGGGCAAAATGAGCAGTTCTTC
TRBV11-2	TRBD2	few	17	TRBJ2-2	CASSLVGLAASTGELFF	TGTGCCAGCAGCTTAGTCGGACTAGCGGCTTCGACCGGGGAGCTGTTTTTT
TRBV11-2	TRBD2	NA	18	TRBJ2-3	CASSQGLTSGSSTDTQYF	TGTGCCAGCAGCCAGGGGCTGACTAGCGGTTCTAGCACAGATACGCAGTATTTT
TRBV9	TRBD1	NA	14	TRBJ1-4	CASSFGQGQEKLFF	TGTGCCAGCAGCTTTGGACAGGGACAAGAAAAACTGTTTTTT
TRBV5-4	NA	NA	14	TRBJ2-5	CASSLGDRQETQYF	TGTGCCAGCAGCTTGGGTGACAGGCAAGAGACCCAGTACTTC
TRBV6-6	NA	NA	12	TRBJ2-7	CASSYNPYEQYF	TGTGCCAGCAGTTACAACCCATACGAGCAGTACTTC
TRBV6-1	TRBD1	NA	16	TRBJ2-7	CASSDLWTGGSYEQYF	TGTGCCAGCAGTGATCTTTGGACAGGGGGATCCTACGAGCAGTACTTC
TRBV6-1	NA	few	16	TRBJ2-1	CASSEYEGGLYNEQFF	TGTGCCAGCAGTGAATATGAGGGGGGCCTCTACAATGAGCAGTTCTTC
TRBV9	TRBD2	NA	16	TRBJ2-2	CASSGIAGGPGGELFF	TGTGCCAGCAGCGGAATAGCGGGGGGGCCTGGCGGGGAGCTGTTTTTT
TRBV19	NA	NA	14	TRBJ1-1	CASSTITTNTEAFF	TGTGCCAGTAGTACGATAACAACGAACACTGAAGCTTTCTTT
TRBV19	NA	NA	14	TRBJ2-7	CASSMRQGMHEQYF	TGTGCCAGTAGTATGCGGCAGGGGATGCACGAGCAGTACTTC
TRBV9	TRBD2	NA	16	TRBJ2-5	CASTVGLAGGVETQYF	TGTGCCAGCACCGTGGGCCTAGCGGGAGGAGTAGAGACCCAGTACTTC
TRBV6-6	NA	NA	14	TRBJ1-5	CASSYGGSNQPQHF	TGTGCCAGCAGTTACGGGGGTAGCAATCAGCCCCAGCATTTT
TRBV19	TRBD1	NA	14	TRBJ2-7	CASTSDRAPYEQYF	TGTGCCAGTACCTCTGACAGGGCACCCTACGAGCAGTACTTC
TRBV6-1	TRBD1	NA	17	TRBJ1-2	CASSEPIDADREYGYTF	TGTGCCAGCAGTGAACCCATAGACGCCGACAGGGAATATGGCTACACCTTC
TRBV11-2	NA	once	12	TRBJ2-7	CASSLGVTGQYF	TGTGCCAGCAGCTTGGGAGTCACCGGGCAGTACTTC
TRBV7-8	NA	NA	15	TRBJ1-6	CASSALPEGNSPLHF	TGTGCCAGCAGCGCCCTCCCAGAGGGTAATTCACCCCTCCACTTT
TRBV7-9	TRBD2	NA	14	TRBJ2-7	CASSLAGTTYEQYF	TGTGCCAGCAGCCTAGCCGGGACTACCTACGAGCAGTACTTC
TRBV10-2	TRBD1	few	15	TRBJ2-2	CASRQGDKNTGELFF	TGCGCCAGCAGACAGGGGGACAAGAACACCGGGGAGCTGTTTTTT
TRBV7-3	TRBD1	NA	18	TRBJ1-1	CASSLRSGTGALNTEAFF	TGTGCCAGCAGCTTAAGATCAGGGACAGGGGCTTTGAACACTGAAGCTTTCTTT
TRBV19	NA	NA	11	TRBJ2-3	CASSIEDTQYF	TGTGCCAGTAGTATCGAAGATACGCAGTATTTT
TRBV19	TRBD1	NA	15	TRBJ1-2	CASSIQGQGISGYTF	TGTGCCAGTAGTATCCAGGGACAGGGGATCAGTGGCTACACCTTC
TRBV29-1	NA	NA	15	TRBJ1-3	CSVEDPRDSGNTIYF	TGCAGCGTTGAAGATCCCCGAGACTCTGGAAACACCATATATTTT
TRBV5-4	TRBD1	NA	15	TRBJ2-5	CASSRGGRAQETQYF	TGTGCCAGCAGCCGAGGGGGCAGGGCGCAAGAGACCCAGTACTTC
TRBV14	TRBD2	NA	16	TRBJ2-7	CASSHSGRAYSYEQYF	TGTGCCAGCAGCCATTCCGGGAGGGCCTATTCCTACGAGCAGTACTTC
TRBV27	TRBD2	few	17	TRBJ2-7	CASSLLGASGRGNEQYF	TGTGCCAGCAGTTTATTGGGGGCTAGCGGGAGAGGAAACGAGCAGTACTTC
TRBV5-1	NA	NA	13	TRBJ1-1	CASRAVLNTEAFF	TGCGCCAGCAGGGCGGTTTTGAACACTGAAGCTTTCTTT
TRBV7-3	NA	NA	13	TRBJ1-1	CASSLRQNTEAFF	TGTGCCAGCAGCTTGAGGCAGAACACTGAAGCTTTCTTT